A single sample gave rise to the 29 T cell receptor beta chains below, sequenced in a study of cytomegalovirus exposure and HLA in healthy donors. 13 Jbeta primers and 60 Vbeta primers were used for the PCR. Clones were read by immunoSEQ multiplex PCR, and TCRdb kept only the in-frame ones, dropping some. The table has 110,000 to 150,000 clones, 77% seen once. Sequenced material: PBMCs. The receptors here all came from a male donor in good health and CMV-seronegative.

The J gene is TRBJ2-2, the V gene TRBV25-1; TRBD1 might be the D (5 bases). Per the germline V gene, CDR1 is MGHDK and CDR2 is SYGVNS. V lost 1 base, J lost 2 bases, and 11 bases lay in between. This CDR3 has 16 amino acids. The CDR3 nucleotides are TGTGCCAGCAGTGAATCCAGGACAATTAACACCGGGGAGCTGTTTTTT. This sequence encodes CASSESRTINTGELFF.

The rearrangement joins TRBV13 to TRBJ2-1, with 7 positions matching TRBD2. The CDR3 length is 15 residues. The V gene's germline CDR1 is PRHDT and CDR2 FYEKMQ (reference sequence). With 1 base clipped from V and 4 bases from J, the junction kept 4 bases outside the gene matches. The CDR3 nucleotides read TGTGCCAGCAGCTTAGAGGGGCGGGAGTACAATGAGCAGTTCTTC. Translating it yields CASSLEGREYNEQFF.

The chain recombines TRBV9 with TRBJ2-5, with D hard to call. Trimming removed 4 bases at V and 0 bases at J, with 7 bases between. This CDR3 contains 13 residues. CDR1 SGDLS and CDR2 YYNGEE come from the germline V gene. CDR3 sequence: CASSPQYQETQYF. DNA for the CDR3: TGTGCCAGCAGCCCCCAGTACCAAGAGACCCAGTACTTC. The full variable domain, rest sourced from reference TRBV9 and TRBJ2-5, is DSGVTQTPKHLITATGQRVTLRCSPRSGDLSVYWYQQSLDQGLQFLIQYYNGEERAKGNILERFSAQQFPDLHSELNLSSLELGDSALYFCASSPQYQETQYFGPGTRLLVL.

The chain joins TRBV5-4 to TRBJ2-1; D may be TRBD2 (6 bases). Trimming shortened V by 0 bases and J by 8 bases, and 12 bases separated the two germline ends. The CDR3 totals 14 residues. Looked up from germline, CDR1 is SGHNT and CDR2 is YYREEE (reference sequence). The CDR3 reads CASSLVAVGHEQFF. CDR3 DNA sequence: TGTGCCAGCAGCTTGGTAGCGGTAGGGCATGAGCAGTTCTTC.

The rearrangement links TRBV4-1 to TRBJ1-3, with unresolved D. The CDR3 runs to 18 residues. V lost 0 bases and J lost 0, with 15 bases in between. Germline-derived CDR1 and CDR2 are MGHRA and YSYEKL. In nucleotides, the CDR3 is TGCGCCAGCAGCCAAGATCTTGAGGTCTTCCACTCTGGAAACACCATATATTTT. Protein product: CASSQDLEVFHSGNTIYF.

The chain joins TRBV5-4 to TRBJ1-6; D ambiguous. This CDR3 is 12 amino acids long. The germline CDR1 and CDR2 sequences are SGHNT and YYREEE (reference sequence). V was pared by 4 bases and J by 5 bases, with 4 bases between. The CDR3 DNA reads as TGTGCCAGCAGCACTAATAATTCACCCCTCCACTTT. Translation gives CASSTNNSPLHF.

The genes are TRBV25-1 and TRBJ1-1; D is unresolved. The V gene lost 3 bases and the J gene lost 3 bases, with 8 bases spanning the gap. Germline V gene data show CDR1 as MGHDK and CDR2 as SYGVNS. The CDR3 sequence is 13 residues long. CDR3 bases: TGTGCCAGCAGTGATTACAGCTACACTGAAGCTTTCTTT. It encodes CASSDYSYTEAFF.

The CDR3 reads CARGRGFLTDTQYF. The CDR3 DNA is TGTGCCAGAGGCAGGGGCTTCCTCACAGATACGCAGTATTTT. This sequence joins TRBV5-6 and TRBJ2-3; tentative D call: TRBD1 (6 bases). Germline CDR1 and CDR2: SGHDT and YYEEEE. This CDR3 is built from 14 residues. Trimming pared 8 bases from V and 2 bases from J, leaving 15 bases between.

The CDR3 DNA is TGTGCCAGCAGTGACCGACTCAGGGCGCCCCACAATGAGCAGTTCTTC. Residues: CASSDRLRAPHNEQFF. V usage is TRBV27 and J usage is TRBJ2-1, with TRBD1 as a possible D gene (5 bases). This CDR3 comprises 16 residues. Trimming stripped 5 bases from V and 5 bases from J, with 19 bases between. Germline V gene data show CDR1 as MNHEY and CDR2 as SMNVEV (reference sequence).

The rearrangement joins TRBV11-2 to TRBJ1-2; TRBD1 matches 7 bases. The CDR3 totals 13 residues. V shed 3 bases and J 4 bases; nucleotides not matched to a gene: 2. CDR1 SGHAT and CDR2 FQNNGV come from the germline V gene. For the CDR3, the DNA is TGTGCCAGCAGCTTGACAGGGACCTATGGCTACACCTTC. It translates to CASSLTGTYGYTF. The full variable domain, in which reference TRBV11-2 and TRBJ1-2 provide the parts outside the CDR3, is EAGVAQSPRYKIIEKRQSVAFWCNPISGHATLYWYQQILGQGPKLLIQFQNNGVVDDSQLPKDRFSAERLKGVDSTLKIQPAKLEDSAVYLCASSLTGTYGYTFGSGTRLTVV.

The chain recombines TRBV6-4 with TRBJ2-2; D remains unclear. Germline loops: CDR1 MRHNA, CDR2 SNTAGT. The CDR3 sequence is 14 residues long. V was pared by 3 bases and J by 3 bases, with 8 bases between. In DNA, the CDR3 is TGTGCCAGCAGTGAAACCGCGGACACCGGGGAGCTGTTTTTT. Translating it yields CASSETADTGELFF.

The chain couples TRBV7-2 to TRBJ1-4, with D unclear. The CDR3 is 13 residues long. V was pared by 0 bases and J by 8 bases, with 7 bases between. CDR1 and CDR2 (germline): SGHTA, FQGNSA. CDR3 amino acids: CASSLAAGEKLFF. The DNA for the CDR3 is TGTGCCAGCAGCTTAGCCGCCGGGGAAAAACTGTTTTTT. Full variable domain (missing parts from reference TRBV7-2 and TRBJ1-4): GAGVSQSPSNKVTEKGKDVELRCDPISGHTALYWYRQSLGQGLEFLIYFQGNSAPDKSGLPSDRFSAERTGGSVSTLTIQRTQQEDSAVYLCASSLAAGEKLFFGSGTQLSVL.

V gene TRBV11-2 combines with J gene TRBJ1-1, with a possible D match to TRBD1 (5 bases). The CDR3 is 15 residues long. Germline V gives CDR1 SGHAT, CDR2 FQNNGV. Trimming took off 0 bases at V and 5 bases at J, with 13 bases between the two ends. CDR3 sequence (DNA): TGTGCCAGCAGCTTAGATTGGGGGGGTCGAACTGAAGCTTTCTTT. Translated: CASSLDWGGRTEAFF.

This chain connects TRBV5-4 to TRBJ2-7; D remains unclear. Germline V CDR1 and CDR2: SGHNT, YYREEE (reference sequence). The germline V and J ends were trimmed by 0 bases and 5 bases, with 12 bases remaining between them. CDR3 length equals 14 residues. The CDR3 DNA reads TGTGCCAGCAGCTTGGATAGGAGTGGTAACGAGCAGTACTTC. Protein sequence: CASSLDRSGNEQYF.

This clone has just a few counts. V usage is TRBV4-2 and J usage is TRBJ2-1; 10 nucleotides align to TRBD2. Germline loops: CDR1 LGHNA, CDR2 YNFKEQ. The CDR3 is 16 amino acids. Trimming at V came to 1 base and at J to 6 bases, leaving 6 bases not matched to a gene. The CDR3 sequence is CASSQGQREGSNEQFF. The DNA for the CDR3 is TGTGCCAGCAGCCAAGGTCAGCGGGAGGGGAGCAATGAGCAGTTCTTC.

The chain employs TRBV9 and TRBJ2-7; weak D call: TRBD2 (6 bases). In germline, CDR1 is SGDLS, CDR2 YYNGEE. V was shortened by 1 base and J by 3 bases, with 8 bases between the two germline ends. The length of the CDR3 is 13 residues. CDR3 coding DNA: TGTGCCAGCAGCGTACTGGGGGGCTACGAGCAGTACTTC. This codes for CASSVLGGYEQYF.

V usage is TRBV7-9 and J usage is TRBJ2-1; D is uncertain. Trimming left V 4 bases short and J 5 bases short, with 18 bases between. Looked up from germline, CDR1 is SEHNR and CDR2 is FQNEAQ (reference sequence). The CDR3 is 16 residues long. The CDR3, as DNA: TGTGCCAGCAGCTGGCCACAAGTCCATTCCGACAATGAGCAGTTCTTC. This encodes CASSWPQVHSDNEQFF.

The chain combines TRBV6-5 with TRBJ1-1; D may be TRBD1 (6 bases). CDR3 size: 15 residues. Germline V gene data show CDR1 as MNHEY and CDR2 as SVGAGI. V shed 6 bases and J shed 4 bases, with 18 bases lying between them. CDR3: CASSRPQGAVTEAFF. Here the CDR3 DNA reads TGTGCCAGCAGCAGACCACAGGGTGCGGTCACTGAAGCTTTCTTT.

In this sample, this clone turned up a few times. The rearrangement links TRBV6-4 to TRBJ2-2; D unclear. Germline assignment: CDR1 MRHNA and CDR2 SNTAGT. The CDR3 is 14 amino acids. V was trimmed by 3 bases and J by 6 bases, leaving 11 bases between them. This CDR3 is CASSEGPQAGELFF. In DNA, the CDR3 is TGTGCCAGCAGTGAAGGCCCGCAGGCCGGGGAGCTGTTTTTT.

This clone was seen only once. J is TRBJ2-7 and V is TRBV13; perhaps TRBD1 as D (5 bases). The germline V gene encodes CDR1 PRHDT and CDR2 FYEKMQ (reference sequence). The CDR3 is made up of 14 amino acids. V shed 5 bases and J shed 2 bases, with 13 bases lying between them. The DNA of the CDR3 is TGTGCCAGCAGCCGTGGACACGATCCCTACGAGCAGTACTTC. Protein: CASSRGHDPYEQYF.

J is TRBJ2-1 and V is TRBV6-5, with 7 bases identical to TRBD2. This CDR3 is built from 14 residues. Looked up from germline, CDR1 is MNHEY and CDR2 is SVGAGI. The junction had 5 bases not matched to a gene; V was cut back by 4 bases and J by 5 bases. This CDR3 is CASSSRGSDNEQFF. The CDR3, as DNA: TGTGCCAGCAGTTCGCGGGGGTCCGACAATGAGCAGTTCTTC.

The V call is TRBV14, the J call TRBJ2-1, with 9 nucleotides matching TRBD2. The CDR3 runs to 16 residues. Trimming at V came to 7 bases and at J to 4 bases, leaving 11 bases not matched to a gene. CDR1 and CDR2 (germline): SGHDN, FVKESK. CDR3 residues: CASTSIRGLAYNEQFF. The CDR3 nucleotides read TGTGCCAGCACCTCGATCAGGGGACTAGCTTACAATGAGCAGTTCTTC.

This clone is a singleton in its sample. The chain employs TRBV5-1 and TRBJ2-5; a possible D gene is TRBD1 (6 bases). This CDR3 contains 14 residues. The V end lost 4 bases, the J end lost 1 base, and 11 bases lay between the germline ends. Germline-derived CDR1 and CDR2 are SGHRS and YFSETQ. This CDR3 reads CASSHRVRQETQYF. CDR3 DNA: TGCGCCAGCAGCCACAGGGTGCGCCAAGAGACCCAGTACTTC.

The chain links TRBV29-1 to TRBJ1-2; maybe TRBD1 (6 bases). Germline V lookup: CDR1 SQVTM, CDR2 ANQGSEA. Trimming pared 8 bases from V and 8 bases from J, leaving 21 bases between. The CDR3 length is 13 residues. The CDR3, as DNA: TGCAGCTTCCAGGGAATCTTTACAGGGGGCTACACCTTC. Translated, it gives CSFQGIFTGGYTF.

The chain combines TRBV6-1 with TRBJ2-1, with 7 bases that match TRBD1. CDR1 and CDR2 (germline): MNHNS, SASEGT. V was pared by 6 bases and J by 4 bases, with 9 bases of the junction left unmatched. This CDR3 has 15 residues. In DNA form, the CDR3 reads TGTGCCAGCAGCCTGGCCGGGACAGCTTACAATGAGCAGTTCTTC. As protein: CASSLAGTAYNEQFF.

This chain connects TRBV9 to TRBJ1-2, with 8 bases that match TRBD1. The germline V gene encodes CDR1 SGDLS and CDR2 YYNGEE. The CDR3 loop spans 15 amino acids. V dropped 6 bases and J dropped 3; count of bases not matched to a gene: 10. CDR3: CASTPGQGRDYGYTF. The DNA of the CDR3 is TGTGCCAGCACCCCCGGACAGGGACGGGACTATGGCTACACCTTC.

The V and J genes are TRBV5-6 and TRBJ2-2; 11 nucleotides agree with TRBD2. With V trimmed by 0 bases and J by 6 bases, 4 bases remained unmatched. Per germline, CDR1 SGHDT and CDR2 YYEEEE. This CDR3 has 16 residues. CDR3 residues: CASSLELAGGAGELFF. CDR3 nucleotide sequence: TGTGCCAGCAGCTTGGAGCTAGCGGGGGGAGCCGGGGAGCTGTTTTTT.

The chain combines TRBV6-4 with TRBJ1-2; D is ambiguous. In germline, CDR1 is MRHNA, CDR2 SNTAGT. CDR3 length equals 15 residues. V shed 2 bases and J shed 8 bases, with 18 bases lying between them. CDR3 loop: CASSDKAGIVSGYTF. The DNA of the CDR3 is TGTGCCAGCAGTGACAAAGCGGGGATTGTTTCGGGCTACACCTTC.

This chain connects TRBV7-2 to TRBJ2-1, with D possibly TRBD1 on 5 matching bases. V lost 2 bases, J lost 10 bases, and 12 bases lay in between. Germline V gene lookup returns CDR1 SGHTA and CDR2 FQGNSA. CDR3 length: 13 amino acids. CDR3 in DNA: TGTGCCAGCAGCTTACCCCATAGGGGCGAGCAGTTCTTC. This encodes CASSLPHRGEQFF.